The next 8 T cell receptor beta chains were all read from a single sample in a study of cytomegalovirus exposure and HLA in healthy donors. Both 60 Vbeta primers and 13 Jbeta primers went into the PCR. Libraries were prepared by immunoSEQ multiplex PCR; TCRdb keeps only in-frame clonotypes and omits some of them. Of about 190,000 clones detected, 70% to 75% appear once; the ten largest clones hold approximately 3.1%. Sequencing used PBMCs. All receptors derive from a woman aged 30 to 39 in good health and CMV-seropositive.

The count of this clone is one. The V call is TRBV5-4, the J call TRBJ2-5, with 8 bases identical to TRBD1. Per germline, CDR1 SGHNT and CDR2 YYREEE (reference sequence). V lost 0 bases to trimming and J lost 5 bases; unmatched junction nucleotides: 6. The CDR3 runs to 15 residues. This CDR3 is CASSLDAGGRETQYF. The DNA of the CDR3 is TGTGCCAGCAGCTTGGATGCAGGGGGCAGGGAGACCCAGTACTTC.

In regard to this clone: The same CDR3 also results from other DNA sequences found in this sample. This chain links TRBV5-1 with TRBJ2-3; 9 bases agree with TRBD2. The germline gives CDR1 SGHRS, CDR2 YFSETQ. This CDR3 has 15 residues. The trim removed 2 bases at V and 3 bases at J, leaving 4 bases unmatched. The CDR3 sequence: CASSFGLASTDTQYF. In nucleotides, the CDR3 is TGCGCCAGCAGCTTCGGACTAGCGTCGACAGATACGCAGTATTTT. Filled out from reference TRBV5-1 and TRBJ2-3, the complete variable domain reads KAGVTQTPRYLIKTRGQQVTLSCSPISGHRSVSWYQQTPGQGLQFLFEYFSETQRNKGNFPGRFSGRQFSNSRSEMNVSTLELGDSALYLCASSFGLASTDTQYFGPGTRLTVL.

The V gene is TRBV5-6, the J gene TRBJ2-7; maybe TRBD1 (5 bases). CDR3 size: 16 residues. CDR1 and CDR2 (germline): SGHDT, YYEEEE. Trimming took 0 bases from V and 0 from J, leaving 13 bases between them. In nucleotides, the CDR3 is TGTGCCAGCAGCTTGGAACAGGCCATTGTCTCCTACGAGCAGTACTTC. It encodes CASSLEQAIVSYEQYF.

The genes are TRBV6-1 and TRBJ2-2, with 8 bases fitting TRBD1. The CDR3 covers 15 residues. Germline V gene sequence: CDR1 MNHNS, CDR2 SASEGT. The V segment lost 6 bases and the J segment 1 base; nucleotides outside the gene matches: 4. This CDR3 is CASRPRGRNTGELFF. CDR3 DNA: TGTGCCAGCAGACCCAGGGGGCGGAACACCGGGGAGCTGTTTTTT.

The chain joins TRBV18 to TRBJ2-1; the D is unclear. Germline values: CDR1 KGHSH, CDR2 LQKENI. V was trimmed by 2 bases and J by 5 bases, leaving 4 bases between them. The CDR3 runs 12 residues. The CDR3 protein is CASSPSNNEQFF. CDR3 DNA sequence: TGTGCCAGCTCACCATCCAACAATGAGCAGTTCTTC.

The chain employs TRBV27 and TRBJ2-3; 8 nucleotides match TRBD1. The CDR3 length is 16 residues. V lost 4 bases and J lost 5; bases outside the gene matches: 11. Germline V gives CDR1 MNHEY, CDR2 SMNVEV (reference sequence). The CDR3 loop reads CASSSPLSRGRDTQYF. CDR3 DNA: TGTGCCAGCAGTTCTCCACTCAGCAGGGGGCGAGATACGCAGTATTTT.

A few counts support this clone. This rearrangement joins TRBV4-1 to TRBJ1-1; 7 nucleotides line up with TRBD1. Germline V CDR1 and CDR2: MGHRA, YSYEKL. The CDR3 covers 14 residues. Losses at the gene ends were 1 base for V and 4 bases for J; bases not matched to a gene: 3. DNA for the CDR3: TGCGCCAGCAGCCAAGGGGCAGGGGGCACTGAAGCTTTCTTT. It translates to CASSQGAGGTEAFF.

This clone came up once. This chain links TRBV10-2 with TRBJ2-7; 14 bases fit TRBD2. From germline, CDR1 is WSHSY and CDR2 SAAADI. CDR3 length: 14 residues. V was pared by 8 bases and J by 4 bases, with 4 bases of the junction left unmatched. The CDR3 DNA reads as TGCGCCAGCGGGACTAGCGGGAGCTCATACGAGCAGTACTTC. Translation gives CASGTSGSSYEQYF.